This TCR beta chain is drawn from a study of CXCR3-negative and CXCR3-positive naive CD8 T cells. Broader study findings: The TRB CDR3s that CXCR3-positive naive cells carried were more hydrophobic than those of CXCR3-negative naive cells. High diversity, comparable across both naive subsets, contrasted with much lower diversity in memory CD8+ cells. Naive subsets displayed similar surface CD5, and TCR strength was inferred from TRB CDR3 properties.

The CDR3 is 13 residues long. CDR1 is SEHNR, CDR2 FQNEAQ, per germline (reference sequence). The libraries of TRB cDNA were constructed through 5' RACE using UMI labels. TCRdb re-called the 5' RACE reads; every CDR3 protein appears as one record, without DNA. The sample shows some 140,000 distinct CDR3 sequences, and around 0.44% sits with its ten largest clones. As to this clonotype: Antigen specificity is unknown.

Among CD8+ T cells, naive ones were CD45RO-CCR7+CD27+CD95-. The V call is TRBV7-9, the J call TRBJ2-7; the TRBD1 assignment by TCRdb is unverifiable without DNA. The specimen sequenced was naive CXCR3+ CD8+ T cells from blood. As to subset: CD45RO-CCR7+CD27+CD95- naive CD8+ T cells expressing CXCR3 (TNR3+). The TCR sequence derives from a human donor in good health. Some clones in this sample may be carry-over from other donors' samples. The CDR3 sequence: CASSPRTNYEQYF.